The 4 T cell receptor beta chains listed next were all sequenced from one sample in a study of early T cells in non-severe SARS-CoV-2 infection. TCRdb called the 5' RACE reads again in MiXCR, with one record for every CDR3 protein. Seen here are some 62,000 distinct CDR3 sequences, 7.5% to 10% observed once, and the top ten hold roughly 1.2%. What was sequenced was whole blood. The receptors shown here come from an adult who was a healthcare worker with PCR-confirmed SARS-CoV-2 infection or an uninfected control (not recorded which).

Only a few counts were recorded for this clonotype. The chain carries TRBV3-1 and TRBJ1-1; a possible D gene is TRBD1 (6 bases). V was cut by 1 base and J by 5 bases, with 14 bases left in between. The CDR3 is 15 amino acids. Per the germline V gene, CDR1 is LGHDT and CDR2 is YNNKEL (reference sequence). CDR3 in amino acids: CASSQGTVTTTEAFF. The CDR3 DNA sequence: TGTGCCAGCAGCCAAGGGACAGTAACTACGACTGAAGCTTTCTTT.

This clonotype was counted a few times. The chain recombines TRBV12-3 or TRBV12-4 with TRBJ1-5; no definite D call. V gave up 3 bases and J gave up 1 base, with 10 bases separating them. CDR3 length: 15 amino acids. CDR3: CASSFSGGSNQPQHF. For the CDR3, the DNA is TGTGCCAGCAGTTTCTCGGGTGGCAGCAATCAGCCCCAGCATTTT.

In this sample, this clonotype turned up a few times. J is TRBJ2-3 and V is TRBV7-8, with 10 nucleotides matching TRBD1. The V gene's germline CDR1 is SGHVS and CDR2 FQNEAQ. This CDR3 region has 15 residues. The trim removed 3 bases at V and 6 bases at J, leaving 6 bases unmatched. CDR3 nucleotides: TGTGCCAGCAGCTTTCGGGGACAGGGGTTGGATACGCAGTATTTT. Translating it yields CASSFRGQGLDTQYF.

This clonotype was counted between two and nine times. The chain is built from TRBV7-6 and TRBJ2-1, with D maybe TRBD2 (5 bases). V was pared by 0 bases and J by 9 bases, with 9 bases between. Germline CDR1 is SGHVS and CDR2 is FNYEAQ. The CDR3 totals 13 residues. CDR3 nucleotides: TGTGCCAGCAGCTTAGCGTTAGAGGGTGAGCAGTTCTTC. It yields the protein CASSLALEGEQFF.